These 25 T cell receptor beta chains were sequenced from one sample in a study of OX40 agonist ivuxolimab in advanced cancers. Receptor amplification or capture employed the immunoSEQ multiplex PCR assay. What TCRdb holds here is the immuneACCESS table cut down to in-frame rearrangements. Part of the clones is not present; checked against another copy, under half of the missing clones reflect an unresolved V gene, and the others are unexplained. Across this sample there are tens of thousands of clones, with 85% to 90% seen only once. The top ten constitute around 0.7% of the sample. Sequenced material: CD4+ or CD8+ T cells sorted from blood, taken in a trial of the OX40 agonist ivuxolimab. These TCRs come from an adult with an advanced solid tumor such as melanoma, head and neck, liver or kidney cancer.

The chain couples TRBV18 to TRBJ1-5; the match to TRBD1 covers 12 bases. CDR1 is KGHSH, CDR2 LQKENI, per germline. The CDR3 totals 15 residues. V gave up 3 bases and J gave up 7 bases; unmatched junction bases: 4. The CDR3 sequence: CASSPGQGARQPQHF. In nucleotides, the CDR3 is TGTGCCAGCTCACCGGGACAGGGGGCGCGGCAGCCCCAGCATTTT.

The CDR3 protein is CASSRANTEAFF. The CDR3 coding sequence is TGTGCCAGCAGCCGGGCGAACACTGAAGCTTTCTTT. The V call is TRBV7-2, the J call TRBJ1-1; D is ambiguous. The CDR3 sequence is 12 residues long. Germline V gene sequence: CDR1 SGHTA, CDR2 FQGNSA. V dropped 5 bases and J dropped 1 base, with 5 bases sitting between them.

The chain couples TRBV6-5 to TRBJ1-1; TRBD1 might be the D (6 bases). Trimming cost V 6 bases and J 3 bases, with 14 bases left between them. The CDR3 sequence is 14 residues long. CDR1 and CDR2 from the germline V gene are MNHEY and SVGAGI. The CDR3 bases are TGTGCCAGCAGCCTCGGACAGACACACACTGAAGCTTTCTTT. This sequence encodes CASSLGQTHTEAFF.

This clone was observed a handful of times. The rearrangement joins TRBV14 to TRBJ2-7; a weak D match, TRBD2 (6 bases). The CDR3 has 14 residues. V dropped 2 bases and J dropped 3 bases, with 11 bases sitting between them. Germline lookup yields CDR1 SGHDN and CDR2 FVKESK. The CDR3 DNA follows: TGTGCCAGCAGCCAATCCCCCGGGGGCTACGAGCAGTACTTC. Its translation is CASSQSPGGYEQYF.

V usage is TRBV19 and J usage is TRBJ2-3; D perhaps matches TRBD1 (6 bases). With 5 bases removed from V and 2 bases from J, the gap between germline ends came to 11 bases. Germline values: CDR1 LNHDA, CDR2 SQIVND (reference sequence). The CDR3 is made up of 14 amino acids. CDR3 protein: CASSPGDTTDTQYF. CDR3 bases: TGTGCCAGTAGTCCAGGGGATACCACAGATACGCAGTATTTT.

V usage is TRBV19 and J usage is TRBJ1-5; a possible D gene is TRBD1 (5 bases). CDR1 LNHDA and CDR2 SQIVND come from the germline V gene (reference sequence). V was shortened by 4 bases and J by 3 bases, with 10 bases between the two germline ends. The CDR3 totals 14 residues. For the CDR3, the DNA is TGTGCCAGTAGTAGGGGGGGACTCAATCAGCCCCAGCATTTT. Its translation is CASSRGGLNQPQHF.

This sequence joins TRBV6-5 and TRBJ1-2; TRBD1 matches 8 bases. Per the germline V gene, CDR1 is MNHEY and CDR2 is SVGAGI. CDR3 length equals 13 residues. Trimming took 6 bases from V and 8 from J; bases not matched to a gene: 8. DNA for the CDR3: TGTGCCAGCAGGGGTCGGACAGGGAGGGGCTACACCTTC. Amino acids: CASRGRTGRGYTF.

On this clone: The junction shows a germline mismatch at one end, possibly a read error. This chain uses TRBV7-6 with TRBJ2-3; 9 nucleotides line up with TRBD2. CDR1 is SGHVS and CDR2 is FNYEAQ in the germline V gene. The CDR3 loop spans 15 amino acids. CDR3 residues: CASTLIAGEGDTQYF. CDR3 coding DNA: TGTGCCAGCACCTTAATAGCGGGGGAGGGAGATACGCAGTATTTT.

This clone was recorded only once. The J gene is TRBJ1-2, the V gene TRBV4-1; 8 bases are shared with TRBD1. Trimming removed 1 base from V and 7 bases from J; junction bases left unmatched: 8. The germline V gene encodes CDR1 MGHRA and CDR2 YSYEKL. This CDR3 is 15 amino acids long. The DNA of the CDR3 is TGCGCCAGCAGCCAAGCGCGCCAGGGGGCGAGTGGCTACACCTTC. Encoded protein: CASSQARQGASGYTF.

This chain uses TRBV29-1 with TRBJ1-1; TRBD1 might be the D (6 bases). CDR1 is SQVTM, CDR2 ANQGSEA, per germline. The CDR3 spans 14 residues. V was shortened by 5 bases and J by 6 bases, with 19 bases between the two germline ends. The CDR3 sequence is CSVKSMDRISEAFF. For the CDR3, the DNA is TGCAGCGTTAAGTCTATGGACAGAATATCTGAAGCTTTCTTT.

This chain links TRBV4-3 with TRBJ1-4, with 7 bases fitting TRBD1. This CDR3 is built from 16 residues. Trimming took 4 bases from V and 5 from J; bases not matched to a gene: 10. The germline V gene has CDR1 LGHNA and CDR2 YSLEER. CDR3 in amino acids: CASSPFGQAENEKLFF. For the CDR3, the DNA is TGCGCCAGCAGCCCTTTTGGACAGGCGGAGAATGAAAAACTGTTTTTT.

The V and J genes are TRBV19 and TRBJ1-2, with 12 bases that match TRBD1. The length of the CDR3 is 23 residues. Germline trimming cut 1 base from V and 0 bases from J; bases unmatched to any gene: 21. Germline V lookup: CDR1 LNHDA, CDR2 SQIVND (reference sequence). The CDR3 reads CASSIVSLCFGTGGRLANYGYTF. CDR3 sequence (DNA): TGTGCCAGTAGTATAGTCTCTCTCTGCTTCGGGACAGGGGGCAGGTTAGCTAACTATGGCTACACCTTC.

This clone was counted only a few times. V gene TRBV18 combines with J gene TRBJ2-4, with D possibly matching TRBD1 (5 bases). The CDR3 spans 14 residues. Germline V gene data show CDR1 as KGHSH and CDR2 as LQKENI. Trimming left V 2 bases short and J 5 bases short, with 10 bases between. The CDR3 loop is CASSPNVGENIQYF. The CDR3 bases are TGTGCCAGCTCACCAAACGTAGGGGAAAACATTCAGTACTTC.

This chain joins TRBV9 and TRBJ1-4; D not resolved. The CDR3 runs 17 residues. Trimming cost V 0 bases and J 0 bases, with 12 bases left between them. Per germline, CDR1 SGDLS and CDR2 YYNGEE. CDR3 in DNA: TGTGCCAGCAGCGTAGGAAGGACCGAGACAACTAATGAAAAACTGTTTTTT. Its protein product is CASSVGRTETTNEKLFF.

This clone appeared a single time. The rearrangement links TRBV9 to TRBJ2-5; 8 bases are shared with TRBD1. J was trimmed by 5 bases and V by 3 bases; bases with no gene match: 12. Germline V gene data show CDR1 as SGDLS and CDR2 as YYNGEE. CDR3 length: 16 amino acids. DNA of the CDR3: TGTGCCAGCAGCGGCGGACAGGGAAGGATTACGGAGACCCAGTACTTC. It yields the protein CASSGGQGRITETQYF.

The V call is TRBV7-7, the J call TRBJ2-7; possible D gene TRBD2, 5 bases. Germline V gene lookup returns CDR1 SSHAT and CDR2 FNYEAQ (reference sequence). The CDR3 length is 14 residues. Trimming pared 1 base from V and 7 bases from J, leaving 14 bases between. CDR3 loop: CASSLGNAPGEQYF. CDR3 nucleotides: TGTGCCAGCAGCTTAGGGAACGCCCCGGGGGAGCAGTACTTC.

The chain joins TRBV6-8 to TRBJ2-2; no firm D call. The CDR3 is 15 residues long. The germline V and J ends were trimmed by 2 bases and 0 bases, with 7 bases remaining between them. Per germline, CDR1 MNHGY and CDR2 SAAAGT. The CDR3 spells CASSYGFANTGELFF. The CDR3 nucleotides are TGTGCCAGCAGTTACGGTTTCGCGAACACCGGGGAGCTGTTTTTT.

The chain combines TRBV6-1 with TRBJ2-1; TRBD1 matches at 9 bases. V was clipped by 2 bases and J by 8 bases; unmatched bases: 7. CDR3 length: 15 residues. The germline V gene has CDR1 MNHNS and CDR2 SASEGT. CDR3 in amino acids: CASSEFYRGQDEQFF. The CDR3, as DNA: TGTGCCAGCAGTGAATTTTACAGGGGGCAGGATGAGCAGTTCTTC.

The chain employs TRBV2 and TRBJ1-1; a weak D match, TRBD1 (6 bases). Germline CDR1 and CDR2: SNHLY and FYNNEI. The CDR3 is made up of 14 amino acids. V lost 3 bases to trimming and J lost 3 bases, with 11 bases between them. The CDR3 spells CASSETGGDTEAFF. CDR3 nucleotides: TGTGCCAGCAGTGAGACAGGCGGGGACACTGAAGCTTTCTTT.

The chain has TRBV5-4 and TRBJ2-1, with 15 bases lining up with TRBD2. CDR3 length equals 16 residues. After removal of 4 bases from V and 4 bases from J, the junction contained 3 bases not matched to a gene. The germline gives CDR1 SGHNT, CDR2 YYREEE (reference sequence). The CDR3 loop is CASSQGTSGGYNEQFF. Written as DNA, the CDR3 is TGTGCCAGCAGCCAGGGGACTAGCGGGGGGTACAATGAGCAGTTCTTC.

V is TRBV11-2 and J is TRBJ2-5; 10 bases map to TRBD2. The CDR3 runs to 15 residues. The germline gives CDR1 SGHAT, CDR2 FQNNGV. V was clipped by 5 bases and J by 4 bases; unmatched bases: 7. The CDR3 region is CASSLASGGGETQYF. As DNA, the CDR3 is TGTGCCAGCAGCCTTGCTAGCGGGGGAGGAGAGACCCAGTACTTC.

This chain connects TRBV6-6 to TRBJ1-5, with 11 bases fitting TRBD1. In germline, CDR1 is MNHNY, CDR2 SVGAGI (reference sequence). The CDR3 is 15 amino acids. Trimming at V came to 6 bases and at J to 6 bases, leaving 7 bases not matched to a gene. The CDR3 region has the DNA TGTGCCAGCAGCGCAGGACAGGGGGCGACTCAGCCCCAGCATTTT. Amino acids: CASSAGQGATQPQHF.

The chain joins TRBV5-5 to TRBJ1-1; 7 positions agree with TRBD1. The V gene end was trimmed by 2 bases and the J gene end by 5 bases; junction bases not matched to a gene: 3. The CDR3 covers 13 residues. CDR1 is SGHKS and CDR2 is YYEKEE in the germline V gene (reference sequence). CDR3 amino acids: CASSLQGRTEAFF. The CDR3 DNA reads as TGTGCCAGCAGCTTACAGGGGAGAACTGAAGCTTTCTTT.

The J gene is TRBJ1-1, the V gene TRBV19; possible D gene TRBD1, 6 bases. With 6 bases removed from V and 4 bases from J, the gap between germline ends came to 21 bases. CDR1 and CDR2 from the germline V gene are LNHDA and SQIVND (reference sequence). This CDR3 has 16 residues. The CDR3 loop reads CASRFWTADLSTEAFF. The DNA for the CDR3 is TGTGCCAGTAGGTTCTGGACAGCGGACCTGTCCACTGAAGCTTTCTTT.

The chain uses TRBV6-5 and TRBJ2-5; 8 bases match TRBD2. J was trimmed by 5 bases and V by 4 bases; bases with no gene match: 6. CDR3 length: 14 amino acids. CDR1 is MNHEY, CDR2 SVGAGI, per germline. CDR3 sequence reads: CASSWGLGSETQYF. Written as DNA, the CDR3 is TGTGCCAGCAGTTGGGGACTAGGGTCGGAGACCCAGTACTTC.